Reported below is one T cell receptor (beta chain). The germline CDR1 and CDR2 sequences are LGHNA and YNFKEQ. CDR3 length equals 16 residues. The junction had 3 bases not matched to a gene; V was cut back by 1 base and J by 3 bases. Here immunoSEQ multiplex PCR was the method, and the copy in TCRdb shows in-frame clones only, minus some. The profile covers 150,000 to 200,000 clones, with approximately 86% appearing a single time and roughly 8.2% taken by the ten largest. This sample stems from a study of blood T cell repertoires in COVID-19. V gene TRBV4-2 combines with J gene TRBJ1-2, with 12 bases identical to TRBD1. This receptor was obtained from a man in his 60s with acute or convalescent COVID-19. The material sequenced was peripheral blood. The CDR3 sequence is CASSQGGQGADYGYTF. The DNA of the CDR3 is TGTGCCAGCAGCCAAGGGGGACAGGGGGCTGACTATGGCTACACCTTC.